This TCR beta chain is drawn from a study of shared clonotypes between healthy human individuals. Turning to the study itself: CD4 naive and CD4 memory each took three plates per donor, while CD8 naive took two and CD8 memory one. Whole-study results and caveats: Against clonotypes common to all four donors, non-shared ones had lower generation probabilities. A generally larger estimated richness was seen in naive subsets than in memory subsets.

The germline V gene encodes CDR1 MNHEY and CDR2 SVGAGI. This CDR3 is 15 amino acids long. Deletions cut 5 bases from V and 3 bases from J, with 17 bases between. Produced via immunoSEQ multiplex PCR; TCRdb's table is partial and in-frame only. Of approximately 840,000 clones in the sample, approximately 97% were seen once. A remark on this clone: The antigen is not known.

The naive CD8 subset, CD45RO-negative cells positively selected for CCR7, excluded terminally differentiated effector memory CD45RA+ cells. Those who donated were healthy HIV-negative adults, with no recent acute infections or vaccinations reported. Input material: naive CD8+ T cells sorted from blood. V is TRBV6-5 and J is TRBJ2-7; D is ambiguous. The sequence came from a man aged 25 to 40 in good health. The CDR3 is CASSPLGVRSYEQYF. CDR3 DNA sequence: TGTGCCAGCAGTCCACTCGGAGTGCGAAGCTACGAGCAGTACTTC.